This T cell receptor (beta chain) originates from a study of blood T cell repertoires in COVID-19. Across the whole study: Acute and convalescent COVID-19 specimens originated in the United States, Italy and Spain. Sources were T cells, B-cell-depleted T cells, or PBMCs; the material itself was cDNA or gDNA.

This clone has a single count. In the source study's methods: Estimation of nucleated cell counts was performed using reference gene primer amplification. The method was immunoSEQ multiplex PCR; TCRdb's version includes in-frame clones alone and lacks a portion of them. The DNA was the basis for D and trimming; V, J and clone size are from that table. In the table there are roughly 50,000 clones, around 84% of which are singletons. V shed 3 bases and J shed 5 bases, with 16 bases lying between them. This CDR3 contains 14 residues. In germline, CDR1 is SQVTM, CDR2 ANQGSEA. The source is a woman of 80 years or more with acute or convalescent COVID-19. Sequences were obtained from peripheral blood. J is TRBJ1-1 and V is TRBV29-1, with D uncertain. The CDR3 DNA reads as TGCAGCGTTGAGATTGTAGCCTCGGGAACTGAAGCTTTCTTT. Translating it yields CSVEIVASGTEAFF.